The rows below give T cell receptor beta chains drawn from one sample of a study of shared clonotypes between healthy human individuals. The repertoire was sequenced with immunoSEQ multiplex PCR; TCRdb's copy has only in-frame clones and lacks some. In the table there are about 580,000 clones, roughly 98% of which are singletons. The sequencing sample was made of naive CD8+ T cells sorted from blood. The receptors come from a man aged 30 to 45 in good health. Both conserved end residues are trimmed from each CDR3. The D gene is left open where the match is weak.

d_call v_call cdr3_aa
TRBD2 TRBV5-1 ASSFGQVWEASGLSTDTQY
TRBD2 TRBV9 ASSSRLAGGLDTQY
TRBD1 TRBV7-6 ASSFGAYPGQGDEQY
TRBD2 TRBV16 ASSPVAGGREQF
. TRBV7-9 ASSRGQLQQY
TRBD2 TRBV10-2 ASRDGSGSVEQY
. TRBV29-1 SARGTSGGREQF
TRBD2 TRBV11-2 ASSLSGLRGQY
TRBD1 TRBV9 ASSAGPFRDRGDEQY
. TRBV7-9 ASSRALANYGYT
. TRBV28 ASSLPPMGGGSEKLF
. TRBV29-1 SVERPANTGELF
. TRBV27 ASRLYTGELF
. TRBV28 ASSPGGRANEKLF
. TRBV4-1 ASSLNPGSASTDTQY
TRBD2 TRBV4-1 ASSQDSLAGETQY
TRBD1 TRBV28 ASSSLQGVTYEQY
. TRBV5-4 ASSLGASSYNEQF
. TRBV10-3 AIRGLVGTEAF
. TRBV7-9 ASSSTGSEQY
TRBD1 TRBV9 ASSPQGGRNTEAF
. TRBV9 ASSVGDASYEQY
TRBD1 TRBV29-1 SVMTGSSTDTQY
. TRBV7-9 ASSLNYEQY
. TRBV5-1 ASSKGTTVGSEAF
TRBD2 TRBV7-2 ASSLPWTSEETQY
. TRBV29-1 SVEGPAGGYT
. TRBV7-2 ASSSPVWGRTGELF